The 8 T cell receptor beta chains below come from one sample, sequenced in a study of cytomegalovirus exposure and HLA in healthy donors. This PCR relied on a set of 60 Vbeta primers and 13 Jbeta primers. The data were produced by immunoSEQ multiplex PCR, yet TCRdb's version contains in-frame clones alone and is incomplete. The table records approximately 130,000 clones, 75% to 85% of them present only once. Source material: PBMCs. These receptors were taken from a female donor in good health and CMV-seropositive.

The rearrangement links TRBV21-1 to TRBJ2-1; the listed D gene, TRBD1, was not tested against the DNA. TRBV21-1 is a documented pseudogene. The CDR3 totals 13 residues. CDR3 nucleotides: TGTGCCAGCAAAACAGGGACAGGCAATGAGCAGTTCTTC. Its protein is CASKTGTGNEQFF.

This clone came up a few times. The chain recombines TRBV6-6 with TRBJ2-7, with 9 bases fitting TRBD1. This CDR3 has 15 residues. The germline V gene has CDR1 MNHNY and CDR2 SVGAGI (reference sequence). The ends lost 5 bases at V and 3 bases at J; junction bases unmatched: 8. The CDR3 DNA is TGTGCCAGCAGTCCGGGACAGGGTCGTTTCTACGAGCAGTACTTC. Translated, it gives CASSPGQGRFYEQYF.

This clone has only a few counts. This sequence joins TRBV30 and TRBJ1-6; 8 bases line up with TRBD1. The CDR3 consists of 13 residues. Germline CDR1 is GTSNPN and CDR2 is SVGIG (reference sequence). Trimming took 0 bases from V and 8 from J; bases not matched to a gene: 0. Written as DNA, the CDR3 is TGTGCCTGGAGTGTACAGGGGGATTCACCCCTCCACTTT. Its protein is CAWSVQGDSPLHF.

The chain combines TRBV7-9 with TRBJ1-2, with 10 bases lining up with TRBD1. With V trimmed by 3 bases and J by 13 bases, 8 bases remained unmatched. Germline V gives CDR1 SEHNR, CDR2 FQNEAQ (reference sequence). The CDR3 length is 13 residues. The chain's CDR3 is CASSLGQGSVGTF. The CDR3 DNA follows: TGTGCCAGCAGCTTGGGACAGGGGTCCGTCGGCACCTTC.

The rearrangement uses TRBV5-6 and TRBJ2-7; D is possibly TRBD1 (5 bases). The CDR3 consists of 13 residues. The V end lost 2 bases, the J end lost 1 base, and 7 bases lay between the germline ends. Germline V gene lookup returns CDR1 SGHDT and CDR2 YYEEEE. The CDR3 DNA reads TGTGCCAGCAGCTTAGACAGATCCTACGAGCAGTACTTC. Residues: CASSLDRSYEQYF.

The rearrangement joins TRBV7-2 to TRBJ2-5; TRBD1 is a possible D gene (6 bases). V was cut by 5 bases and J by 4 bases, with 11 bases left in between. In germline, CDR1 is SGHTA, CDR2 FQGNSA. CDR3 length: 13 amino acids. The CDR3: CASSPTGGETQYF. CDR3 bases: TGTGCCAGCAGCCCGACAGGTGGAGAGACCCAGTACTTC.

This chain joins TRBV2 and TRBJ2-7; 11 positions match TRBD1. J was trimmed by 3 bases and V by 6 bases; bases with no gene match: 7. The CDR3 is 15 amino acids. The germline V gene encodes CDR1 SNHLY and CDR2 FYNNEI. The CDR3 reads CASRDPDRGHYEQYF. Here the CDR3 DNA reads TGTGCCAGCAGGGATCCGGACAGGGGGCACTACGAGCAGTACTTC.

This clone was counted a single time. In DNA form, the CDR3 reads TGTGCCAGTAGTATAGATATCCAGGGCTCGACGCCCCAGCATTTT. Its translation is CASSIDIQGSTPQHF. This chain links TRBV19 with TRBJ1-5; weak D call: TRBD1 (5 bases). Germline-derived CDR1 and CDR2 are LNHDA and SQIVND (reference sequence). The V end was cut by 0 bases, the J end by 9 bases, with 15 bases between. The CDR3 has 15 amino acids.